These 27 T cell receptor beta chains originate from one sample sequenced in a study of T cells in Graves' hyperthyroidism and ophthalmopathy. TCR beta CDR3 regions were amplified from RNA. The HTBI primer set served for first-round RT-PCR of the TCR CDR3. TCRdb re-called the multiplex PCR reads through MiXCR, storing one row per CDR3 protein. In the table there are around 520,000 distinct CDR3 sequences, about 24% of which are singletons. Specimen: blood. These receptors came from a woman aged 25-40 years with Graves' ophthalmopathy.

J is TRBJ2-5 and V is TRBV12-3 or TRBV12-4; no reliable D call. The CDR3 length is 12 residues. The ends were cut back, 2 bases at V and 6 bases at J, with 7 bases in the middle. The CDR3 spells CASSLWGKTQYF. In nucleotides, the CDR3 is TGTGCCAGCAGTTTATGGGGTAAGACCCAGTACTTC.

The chain carries TRBV27 and TRBJ1-6, with a weak D call TRBD1 (5 bases). The germline V gene encodes CDR1 MNHEY and CDR2 SMNVEV (reference sequence). The CDR3 is made up of 13 amino acids. Trimming took off 6 bases at V and 9 bases at J, with 12 bases between the two ends. In DNA form, the CDR3 reads TGTGCCAGCAGCCGCCCGGGGGGTTCACCCCTCCACTTT. The encoded protein is CASSRPGGSPLHF.

In its sample, this clonotype was seen many times. This sequence joins TRBV6-2 or TRBV6-3 and TRBJ1-1; D is unclear. Per the germline V gene, CDR1 is MNHEY and CDR2 is SVGEGT. V gave up 6 bases and J gave up 7 bases, with 12 bases separating them. This CDR3 comprises 12 residues. Written as DNA, the CDR3 is TGTGCCAGCAGCCAACAGTCGAGTGAAGCTTTCTTT. As protein: CASSQQSSEAFF.

The table lists this clonotype with a few counts. The CDR3 spells CASSQRTGLGYGYTF. CDR3 DNA: TGTGCCAGCAGCCAGAGGACAGGTTTAGGCTATGGCTACACCTTC. The rearrangement links TRBV3-1 to TRBJ1-2, with 7 bases aligning to TRBD1. The CDR3 is 15 residues long. Unmatched junction bases numbered 8, after V lost 3 bases and J lost 4 bases. CDR1 and CDR2 (germline): LGHDT, YNNKEL (reference sequence).

The chain links TRBV11-1 to TRBJ1-1, with D tentatively TRBD1 (5 bases). The CDR3 length is 17 residues. Germline CDR1 reads SGHAT; CDR2 reads FQDESV (reference sequence). Trimming removed 0 bases at V and 7 bases at J, with 21 bases between. The chain's CDR3 is CASSLAPSGTEFVEAFF. The CDR3 DNA is TGTGCCAGCAGCTTAGCCCCCTCTGGGACCGAGTTCGTTGAAGCTTTCTTT.

The chain has TRBV5-6 and TRBJ2-4, with D perhaps matching TRBD2 (5 bases). The CDR3 totals 17 residues. V dropped 0 bases and J dropped 0 bases, with 13 bases sitting between them. CDR1 SGHDT and CDR2 YYEEEE come from the germline V gene. CDR3 sequence reads: CASSLVNSVLAKNIQYF. The CDR3 DNA reads TGTGCCAGCAGCTTGGTTAATAGCGTACTAGCCAAAAACATTCAGTACTTC.

This clonotype was counted ten times or more. V is TRBV7-2 and J is TRBJ1-3; D ambiguous. This CDR3 contains 14 residues. V was clipped by 6 bases and J by 3 bases, with 12 bases between them. From germline, CDR1 is SGHTA and CDR2 FQGNSA. The CDR3 reads CASRSGGRGNTIYF. In DNA form, the CDR3 reads TGTGCCAGCAGATCAGGCGGACGTGGAAACACCATATATTTT.

As to this clonotype: The conserved closing phenylalanine or tryptophan is absent in this CDR3, likely reflecting a read error. J is TRBJ1-2 and V is TRBV5-1; D is perhaps TRBD1 (6 bases). Germline V lookup: CDR1 SGHRS, CDR2 YFSETQ. This CDR3 contains 12 residues. CDR3 loop: CACSLMDSGYTV. The CDR3 DNA follows: TGCGCCTGCAGCTTGATGGACAGTGGCTACACCGTC.

The table lists this clonotype with a few counts. The junction shows a germline mismatch at one end, possibly a read error. J is TRBJ1-5 and V is TRBV7-7; D not resolved. CDR1 and CDR2 from the germline V gene are SSHAT and FNYEAQ (reference sequence). CDR3 length: 15 residues. The CDR3 DNA reads TGTGCTAGCAGCTCGAGAGGTTGGTCCGATCAGCCCCAGCATTTT. Amino acids: CASSSRGWSDQPQHF.

The CDR3 nucleotides read TGTGCCAGCAGCCAAGCCCTACAGGGAATAGGCTACACCTTC. As protein: CASSQALQGIGYTF. V usage is TRBV7-2 and J usage is TRBJ1-2; the D gene is possibly TRBD1 (6 bases). Per the germline V gene, CDR1 is SGHTA and CDR2 is FQGNSA. Between the trimmed V and J ends, which lost 5 bases and 8 bases, there was a span of 18 bases. This CDR3 spans 14 amino acids.

This clonotype appeared a single time. This sequence joins TRBV15 and TRBJ1-1; D call uncertain. This CDR3 is 14 amino acids long. Germline V gene data show CDR1 as LNHNV and CDR2 as YYDKDF (reference sequence). Deletions cut 1 base from V and 1 base from J, with 7 bases between. In nucleotides, the CDR3 is TGTGCCACCAGCAGAGTTGATGGGAACACTGAAGCTTTCTTT. Amino acids: CATSRVDGNTEAFF.

Ten or more counts support this clonotype. The chain employs TRBV7-6 and TRBJ1-1; unclear D gene. CDR3 length: 12 amino acids. The V end lost 5 bases, the J end lost 8 bases, and 12 bases lay between the germline ends. Germline CDR1 SGHVS, CDR2 FNYEAQ. The CDR3 sequence: CASSQSGPEAFF. Here the CDR3 DNA reads TGTGCCAGCAGCCAATCCGGGCCCGAAGCTTTCTTT.

This clonotype was counted a single time. A much larger clone sits a single nucleotide away, making a read error possible. The gene calls are TRBV5-1 and TRBJ2-1, with D perhaps TRBD1 or TRBD2 (5 bases each). Germline CDR1 is SGHRS and CDR2 is YFSETQ. CDR3 length: 13 amino acids. CDR3 in amino acids: CASSLVGDREKFF. The CDR3 coding sequence is TGCGCCAGCAGCTTGGTGGGGGACCGTGAGAAGTTCTTC.

The J gene is TRBJ1-2, the V gene TRBV12-3 or TRBV12-4; TRBD1 matches 9 bases. Trimming removed 9 bases from V and 1 base from J; junction bases left unmatched: 9. The CDR3 covers 15 residues. The CDR3 nucleotides are TGTGCCAGTTGGACAGGGGACTCACTTAACTATGGCTACACCTTC. Translating gives CASWTGDSLNYGYTF.

This clonotype was observed at least ten times. The CDR3 coding sequence is TGCAGTGCTAGGGCGAGCGGGGGGGCCTGGGAGACCCAGTACTTC. It is translated as CSARASGGAWETQYF. V is TRBV20-1 and J is TRBJ2-5; 10 positions agree with TRBD2. The germline V gene encodes CDR1 DFQATT and CDR2 SNEGSKA (reference sequence). The CDR3 spans 15 residues. Unmatched junction bases numbered 9, after V lost 3 bases and J lost 5 bases.

This clonotype was picked up a small number of times. This chain connects TRBV12-3 or TRBV12-4 to TRBJ2-7; 8 bases are shared with TRBD1. The CDR3 contains 15 residues. V lost 4 bases and J lost 5; bases outside the gene matches: 10. The CDR3 DNA follows: TGTGCCAGCAGTTCCCCCCGGGACAGGCGGGACGAGCAGTACTTC. Its protein is CASSSPRDRRDEQYF.

V usage is TRBV20-1 and J usage is TRBJ1-2; 7 bases are shared with TRBD1. J gave up 3 bases and V 6 bases, and 7 bases lay outside the gene matches. CDR1 is DFQATT and CDR2 is SNEGSKA in the germline V gene (reference sequence). The CDR3 covers 13 residues. CDR3 sequence: CSAFTGVDYGYTF. The CDR3 nucleotides read TGCAGTGCCTTCACAGGGGTTGACTATGGCTACACCTTC.

In this sample, this clonotype turned up many times. The genes are TRBV20-1 and TRBJ1-1, with D perhaps matching TRBD1 (6 bases). Germline V gene sequence: CDR1 DFQATT, CDR2 SNEGSKA (reference sequence). Deletions cut 3 bases from V and 3 bases from J, with 17 bases between. This CDR3 is 15 amino acids long. This chain's CDR3 is CSASRQGRGYTEAFF. For the CDR3, the DNA is TGCAGTGCTAGTCGGCAGGGGCGGGGGTACACTGAAGCTTTCTTT.

The chain uses TRBV2 and TRBJ1-5; D possibly corresponds to TRBD1 (5 bases). This CDR3 comprises 17 residues. Trimming cost V 6 bases and J 0 bases, with 18 bases left between them. CDR1 SNHLY and CDR2 FYNNEI come from the germline V gene. The CDR3 bases are TGTGCCAGCAGGGAGCGGCAGGGTGGGTATAGCAATCAGCCCCAGCATTTT. Translated, it gives CASRERQGGYSNQPQHF. Full variable domain (missing parts from reference TRBV2 and TRBJ1-5): EPEVTQTPSHQVTQMGQEVILRCVPISNHLYFYWYRQILGQKVEFLVSFYNNEISEKSEIFDDQFSVERPDGSNFTLKIRSTKLEDSAMYFCASRERQGGYSNQPQHFGDGTRLSIL.

The chain combines TRBV29-1 with TRBJ2-7, with D uncertain. CDR1 is SQVTM and CDR2 is ANQGSEA in the germline V gene. CDR3 length: 11 residues. The ends were cut back, 4 bases at V and 2 bases at J, with 6 bases in the middle. The CDR3 reads CSVASAYEQYF. CDR3 nucleotide sequence: TGCAGCGTTGCCAGCGCCTACGAGCAGTACTTC.

Many counts were recorded for this clonotype. This chain connects TRBV7-9 to TRBJ1-1, with D hard to call. Per the germline V gene, CDR1 is SEHNR and CDR2 is FQNEAQ (reference sequence). The length of the CDR3 is 11 residues. The V and J ends lost 8 bases and 7 bases respectively, with 11 bases between them. CDR3 in amino acids: CASPYLIEAFF. CDR3 in DNA: TGTGCCAGCCCGTATCTTATTGAAGCTTTCTTT.

CDR3 loop: CATSSPQVQETQYF. The CDR3 coding sequence is TGTGCCACCAGCAGCCCCCAGGTCCAAGAGACCCAGTACTTC. This chain joins TRBV15 and TRBJ2-5; no clear D. CDR1 and CDR2 (germline): LNHNV, YYDKDF (reference sequence). CDR3 length: 14 amino acids. V was shortened by 3 bases and J by 1 base, with 9 bases between the two germline ends.

Ten or more counts support this clonotype. The rearrangement joins TRBV7-8 to TRBJ1-6; D possibly corresponds to TRBD1 (5 bases). The V gene's germline CDR1 is SGHVS and CDR2 FQNEAQ. The V end was cut by 0 bases, the J end by 7 bases, with 10 bases between. CDR3 length: 15 amino acids. The CDR3 region is CASSLAWDGNSPLHF. CDR3 DNA sequence: TGTGCCAGCAGCTTAGCCTGGGACGGCAATTCACCCCTCCACTTT.

This clonotype was seen repeatedly, ten times or more. J is TRBJ2-5 and V is TRBV27; TRBD1 matches 8 bases. This CDR3 is 14 amino acids long. With V trimmed by 3 bases and J by 6 bases, 6 bases remained unmatched. CDR1 is MNHEY, CDR2 SMNVEV, per germline (reference sequence). CDR3 sequence: CASSLGTGDQTQYF. CDR3 in DNA: TGTGCCAGCAGTTTGGGGACAGGCGACCAGACCCAGTACTTC.

J is TRBJ2-7 and V is TRBV20-1; D remains unclear. The CDR3 runs 14 residues. CDR1 is DFQATT, CDR2 SNEGSKA, per germline (reference sequence). Trimming took off 0 bases at V and 3 bases at J, with 12 bases between the two ends. The DNA of the CDR3 is TGCAGTGCTAGAGAATGGGCATCTGACTACGAGCAGTACTTC. This encodes CSAREWASDYEQYF.

This clonotype was detected ten times or more. The rearrangement uses TRBV2 and TRBJ2-7; TRBD2 might be the D (5 bases). V was trimmed by 7 bases and J by 5 bases, leaving 9 bases between them. Germline V gene sequence: CDR1 SNHLY, CDR2 FYNNEI. This CDR3 is 11 amino acids long. The CDR3 coding sequence is TGTGCCAGCAAGGAGCGGCACGAGCAGTACTTC. It yields the protein CASKERHEQYF.

This clonotype has a count of ten or more. V usage is TRBV7-3 and J usage is TRBJ2-2, with D unresolved. Per germline, CDR1 SGHTA and CDR2 FQGTGA. The CDR3 loop spans 12 amino acids. Trimming pared 5 bases from V and 6 bases from J, leaving 7 bases between. CDR3 in DNA: TGTGCCAGCAGCCAGCCCTCCGGGGAGCTGTTTTTT. Its protein product is CASSQPSGELFF.